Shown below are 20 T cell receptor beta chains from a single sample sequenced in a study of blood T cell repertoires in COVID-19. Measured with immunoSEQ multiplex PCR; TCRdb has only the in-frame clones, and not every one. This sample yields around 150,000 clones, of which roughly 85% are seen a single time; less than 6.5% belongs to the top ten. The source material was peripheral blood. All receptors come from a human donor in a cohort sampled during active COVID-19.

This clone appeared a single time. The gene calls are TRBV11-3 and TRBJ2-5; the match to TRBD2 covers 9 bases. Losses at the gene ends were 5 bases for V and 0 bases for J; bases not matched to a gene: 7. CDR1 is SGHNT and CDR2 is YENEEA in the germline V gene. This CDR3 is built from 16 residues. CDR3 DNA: TGTGCCAGCAGCGCGGGACTAGCCCTAAACCAAGAGACCCAGTACTTC. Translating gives CASSAGLALNQETQYF.

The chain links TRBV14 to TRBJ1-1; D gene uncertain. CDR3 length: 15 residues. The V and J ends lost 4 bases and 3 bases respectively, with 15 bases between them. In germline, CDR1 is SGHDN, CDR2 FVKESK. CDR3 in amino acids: CASSPLQRRYTEAFF. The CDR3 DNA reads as TGTGCCAGCAGCCCACTCCAACGGAGGTACACTGAAGCTTTCTTT.

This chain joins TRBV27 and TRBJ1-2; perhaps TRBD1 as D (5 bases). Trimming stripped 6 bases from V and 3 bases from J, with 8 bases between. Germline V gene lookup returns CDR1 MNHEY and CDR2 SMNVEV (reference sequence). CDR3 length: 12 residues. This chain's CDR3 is CASRGRDYGYTF. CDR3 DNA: TGTGCCAGCAGGGGGCGAGACTATGGCTACACCTTC.

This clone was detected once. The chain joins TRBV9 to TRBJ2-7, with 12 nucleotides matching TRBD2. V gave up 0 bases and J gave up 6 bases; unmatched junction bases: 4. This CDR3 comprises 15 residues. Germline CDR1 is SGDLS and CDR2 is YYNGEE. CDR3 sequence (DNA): TGTGCCAGCAGCGTAGGACTAGCGGGAGTGCTCGAGCAGTACTTC. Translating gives CASSVGLAGVLEQYF.

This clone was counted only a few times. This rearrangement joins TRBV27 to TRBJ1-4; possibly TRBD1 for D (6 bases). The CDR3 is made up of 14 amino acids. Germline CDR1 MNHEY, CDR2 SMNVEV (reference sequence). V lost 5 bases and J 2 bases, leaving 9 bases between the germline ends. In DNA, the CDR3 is TGTGCCAGCAGTCGTCAGGGGACTAATGAAAAACTGTTTTTT. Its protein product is CASSRQGTNEKLFF.

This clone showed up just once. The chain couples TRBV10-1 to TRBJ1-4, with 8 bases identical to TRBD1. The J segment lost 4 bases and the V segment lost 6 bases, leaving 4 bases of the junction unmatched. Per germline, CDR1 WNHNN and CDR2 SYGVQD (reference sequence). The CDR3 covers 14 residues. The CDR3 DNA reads TGCGCCAGCAGCCCAGGGGGCCGTAATGAAAAACTGTTTTTT. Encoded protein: CASSPGGRNEKLFF.

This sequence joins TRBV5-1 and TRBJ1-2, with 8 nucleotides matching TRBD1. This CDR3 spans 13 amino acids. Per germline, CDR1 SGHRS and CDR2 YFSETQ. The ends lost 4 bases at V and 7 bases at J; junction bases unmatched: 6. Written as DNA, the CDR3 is TGCGCCAGCAGCCCCAGGGGGCTGAGTGGCTACACCTTC. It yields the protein CASSPRGLSGYTF.

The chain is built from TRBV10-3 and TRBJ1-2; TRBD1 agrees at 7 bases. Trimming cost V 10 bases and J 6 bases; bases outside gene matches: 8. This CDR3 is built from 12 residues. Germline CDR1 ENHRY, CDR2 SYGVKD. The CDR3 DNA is TGTGCCACTAATACAGGGGTGGATGGCTACACCTTC. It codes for CATNTGVDGYTF.

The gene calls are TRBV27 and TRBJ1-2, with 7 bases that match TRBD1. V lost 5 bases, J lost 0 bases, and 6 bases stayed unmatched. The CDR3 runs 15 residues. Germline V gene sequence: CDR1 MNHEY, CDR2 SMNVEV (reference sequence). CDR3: CASSDRDRANYGYTF. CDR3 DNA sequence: TGTGCCAGCAGTGACCGGGACAGAGCTAACTATGGCTACACCTTC.

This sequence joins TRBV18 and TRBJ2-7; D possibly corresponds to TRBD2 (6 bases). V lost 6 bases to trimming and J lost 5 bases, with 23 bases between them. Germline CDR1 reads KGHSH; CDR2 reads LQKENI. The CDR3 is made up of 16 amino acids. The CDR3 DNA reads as TGTGCCAGCTCCCCCGGACTGGGAGGAATAATCCACGAGCAGTACTTC. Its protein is CASSPGLGGIIHEQYF.

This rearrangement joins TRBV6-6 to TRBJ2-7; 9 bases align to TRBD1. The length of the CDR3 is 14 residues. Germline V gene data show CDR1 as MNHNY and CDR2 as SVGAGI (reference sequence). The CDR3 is CAVQGQGPHYEQYF. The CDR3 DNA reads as TGTGCTGTACAGGGACAGGGTCCTCACTACGAGCAGTACTTC.

The CDR3 loop is CASSLSLNTEAFF. In DNA form, the CDR3 reads TGTGCCAGCAGTCTAAGTCTCAACACTGAAGCTTTCTTT. The chain couples TRBV12-3 or TRBV12-4 to TRBJ1-1, with no clear D. The CDR3 consists of 13 residues. The V end was cut by 5 bases, the J end by 2 bases, with 9 bases between.

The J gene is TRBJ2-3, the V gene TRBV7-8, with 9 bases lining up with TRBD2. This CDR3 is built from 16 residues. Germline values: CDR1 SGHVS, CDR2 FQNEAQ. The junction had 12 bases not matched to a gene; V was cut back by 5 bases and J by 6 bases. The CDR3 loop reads CASSLGAGGPYDTQYF. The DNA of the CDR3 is TGTGCCAGCAGCCTAGGGGCGGGGGGGCCTTATGATACGCAGTATTTT.

CDR3 loop: CAGTTAGTDHYEQYF. The CDR3 DNA sequence: TGTGCCGGGACAACGGCCGGGACAGACCACTACGAGCAGTACTTC. The chain joins TRBV9 to TRBJ2-7, with 7 bases aligning to TRBD1. The CDR3 consists of 15 residues. The trim removed 10 bases at V and 3 bases at J, leaving 16 bases unmatched. The germline V gene encodes CDR1 SGDLS and CDR2 YYNGEE.

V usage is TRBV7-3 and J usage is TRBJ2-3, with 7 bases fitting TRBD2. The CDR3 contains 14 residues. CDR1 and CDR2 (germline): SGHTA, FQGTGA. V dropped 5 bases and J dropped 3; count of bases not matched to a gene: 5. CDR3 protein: CASSTRLATDTQYF. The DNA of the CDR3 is TGTGCCAGCAGCACCCGACTAGCAACAGATACGCAGTATTTT.

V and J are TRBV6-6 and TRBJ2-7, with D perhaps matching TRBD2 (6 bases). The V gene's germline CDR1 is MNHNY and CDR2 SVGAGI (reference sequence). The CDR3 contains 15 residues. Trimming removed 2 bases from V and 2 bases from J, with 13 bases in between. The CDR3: CASSYMAGITYEQYF. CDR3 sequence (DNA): TGTGCCAGCAGTTACATGGCGGGGATAACCTACGAGCAGTACTTC.

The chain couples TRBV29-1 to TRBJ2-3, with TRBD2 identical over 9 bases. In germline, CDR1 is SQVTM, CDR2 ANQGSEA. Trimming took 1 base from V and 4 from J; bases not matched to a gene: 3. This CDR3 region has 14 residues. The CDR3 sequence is CSVEGTSASDTQYF. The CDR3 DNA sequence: TGCAGCGTTGAAGGGACTAGCGCCTCAGATACGCAGTATTTT.

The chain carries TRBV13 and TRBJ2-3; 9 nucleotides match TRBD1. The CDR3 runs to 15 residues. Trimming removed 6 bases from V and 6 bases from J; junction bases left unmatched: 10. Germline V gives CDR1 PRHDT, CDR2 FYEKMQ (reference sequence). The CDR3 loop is CASSSGTGSYDTQYF. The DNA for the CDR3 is TGTGCCAGCAGTTCAGGGACAGGGAGTTACGATACGCAGTATTTT.

DNA of the CDR3: TGTGCCAGCAGCCAGACAGGGGCATGGGGTGTGCCCCAGCATTTT. Its protein is CASSQTGAWGVPQHF. The rearrangement uses TRBV6-5 and TRBJ1-5, with 8 bases fitting TRBD1. The V and J ends lost 6 bases and 9 bases, in that order; junction bases with no gene match: 13. This CDR3 contains 15 residues. CDR1 is MNHEY and CDR2 is SVGAGI in the germline V gene.

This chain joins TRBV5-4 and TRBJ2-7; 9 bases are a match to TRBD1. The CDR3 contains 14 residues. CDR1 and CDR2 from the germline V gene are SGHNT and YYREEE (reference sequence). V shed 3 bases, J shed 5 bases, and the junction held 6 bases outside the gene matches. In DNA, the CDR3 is TGTGCCAGCAGCTCTGGACAGGGGCGCGACGAGCAGTACTTC. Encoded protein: CASSSGQGRDEQYF.